These 26 T cell receptor beta chains were all obtained from the same sample, sequenced in a study of persistence of HIV-infected CD4 T cells. The immunoSEQ assay was version 4, run in survey mode. The repertoire was sequenced with immunoSEQ multiplex PCR; TCRdb's copy has only in-frame clones and lacks some. There are over 25,000 clones in the sample; roughly 82% occur only once, and roughly 0.9% lies in the top ten. Their antigens remain unidentified. Cells were stimulated with CMV-infected fibroblast lysates at about 9.4 ug/mL. Sorted nonresponding memory CD4+ T cells were CD40L-negative, CD69-negative, CD45RO-high. Sequences were derived from CD4+ T cells sorted from PBMCs after roughly 18-hour stimulation, sampled from a patient who received antiretroviral therapy. The receptors originated from an adult man with HIV who was CMV-seropositive.

The chain joins TRBV11-3 to TRBJ1-1; the match to TRBD1 covers 12 bases. This CDR3 has 19 residues. Per the germline V gene, CDR1 is SGHNT and CDR2 is YENEEA. V trimming: 5 bases; J trimming: 3 bases; junction bases outside the gene matches: 16. The DNA of the CDR3 is TGTGCCAGCAGCCGACTGGAACCGGGACAGGGGGCTGGAGACACTGAAGCTTTCTTT. It codes for CASSRLEPGQGAGDTEAFF.

V is TRBV5-1 and J is TRBJ1-3, with D uncertain. The CDR3 is 15 residues long. Germline lookup yields CDR1 SGHRS and CDR2 YFSETQ. V lost 0 bases to trimming and J lost 0 bases, with 7 bases between them. The CDR3 protein is CASSLGASSGNTIYF. In DNA, the CDR3 is TGCGCCAGCAGCTTGGGGGCAAGCTCTGGAAACACCATATATTTT.

This chain links TRBV12-3 or TRBV12-4 with TRBJ2-3; D unclear. The CDR3 sequence is 13 residues long. V lost 3 bases and J lost 6, with 10 bases in between. The CDR3 region is CASSLGPWDTQYF. The CDR3 bases are TGTGCCAGCAGTTTGGGCCCCTGGGATACGCAGTATTTT.

This chain joins TRBV24-1 and TRBJ1-4; D is possibly TRBD1 (6 bases). V was cut by 7 bases and J by 6 bases, with 23 bases left in between. CDR1 and CDR2 (germline): KGHDR, SFDVKD. CDR3 length: 17 residues. DNA of the CDR3: TGTGCCACCAGCCCGGGCCTCCTTTCAGGGGTTCATGAAAAACTGTTTTTT. Translating it yields CATSPGLLSGVHEKLFF.

The V and J genes are TRBV6-5 and TRBJ1-1; 8 nucleotides match TRBD1. Germline V gives CDR1 MNHEY, CDR2 SVGAGI. CDR3 length equals 14 residues. J lost 0 bases, V lost 6 bases, and 3 bases had no gene match. The DNA of the CDR3 is TGTGCCAGCAGGGACAGGGCCGTGAACACTGAAGCTTTCTTT. Translated: CASRDRAVNTEAFF.

A few counts support this clone. The chain recombines TRBV6-2 or TRBV6-3 with TRBJ2-1; D remains unclear. Germline values: CDR1 MNHEY, CDR2 SVGEGT. The CDR3 length is 15 residues. Trimming cost V 6 bases and J 0 bases, with 12 bases left between them. The CDR3 coding sequence is TGTGCCAGCAGCCTTGTCCCGAACTCCTACAATGAGCAGTTCTTC. Translating it yields CASSLVPNSYNEQFF.

The CDR3 is CASSPMRGRSQETQYF. CDR3 nucleotides: TGTGCCAGCTCACCAATGCGGGGGCGCTCGCAAGAGACCCAGTACTTC. The rearrangement links TRBV18 to TRBJ2-5; possible D gene TRBD2, 7 bases. Germline values: CDR1 KGHSH, CDR2 LQKENI. The CDR3 covers 16 residues. The germline V and J ends were trimmed by 2 bases and 2 bases, with 15 bases remaining between them.

This clone came up a few times. This chain connects TRBV6-5 to TRBJ1-6; D uncertain. CDR1 and CDR2 from the germline V gene are MNHEY and SVGAGI. The CDR3 has 14 residues. V lost 7 bases and J lost 8, with 15 bases in between. In nucleotides, the CDR3 is TGTGCCAGCACCTTGGTCGCGGTGGATTCACCCCTCCACTTT. It is translated as CASTLVAVDSPLHF.

This chain joins TRBV7-9 and TRBJ1-2; no firm D call. Germline V gives CDR1 SEHNR, CDR2 FQNEAQ (reference sequence). V lost 4 bases and J lost 2, with 11 bases in between. This CDR3 is built from 14 residues. CDR3 in amino acids: CASSSQEYNYGYTF. DNA of the CDR3: TGTGCCAGCAGCTCCCAGGAATACAACTATGGCTACACCTTC.

The chain joins TRBV5-5 to TRBJ1-5; 8 nucleotides line up with TRBD1. The CDR3 spans 13 residues. V lost 4 bases, J lost 7 bases, and 4 bases stayed unmatched. From germline, CDR1 is SGHKS and CDR2 YYEKEE (reference sequence). CDR3 coding DNA: TGTGCCAGCAGCAGACAGGGGAGGCAGCCCCAGCATTTT. Its protein product is CASSRQGRQPQHF.

The rearrangement joins TRBV2 to TRBJ1-4, with D possibly TRBD1 on 6 matching bases. Per germline, CDR1 SNHLY and CDR2 FYNNEI. This CDR3 has 15 residues. Deletions cut 7 bases from V and 8 bases from J, with 20 bases between. The CDR3 DNA reads TGTGCCAGCACCCCCACTGGGAACAGGGTCGAAAAACTGTTTTTT. It specifies CASTPTGNRVEKLFF.

This clone was recorded only once. In nucleotides, the CDR3 is TGTGCCAGCTCTCGAGCCCCTAGCGGGAGCACAGATACGCAGTATTTT. This translates into CASSRAPSGSTDTQYF. This rearrangement joins TRBV2 to TRBJ2-3, with 8 bases fitting TRBD2. Unmatched junction bases numbered 10, after V lost 8 bases and J lost 0 bases. The CDR3 totals 16 residues. The V gene's germline CDR1 is SNHLY and CDR2 FYNNEI.

This chain links TRBV5-1 with TRBJ2-3; tentatively, D is TRBD2 (6 bases). The ends were cut back, 7 bases at V and 2 bases at J, with 17 bases in the middle. Germline lookup yields CDR1 SGHRS and CDR2 YFSETQ. The length of the CDR3 is 15 residues. The CDR3 here is CASSPNRRDTDTQYF. As DNA, the CDR3 is TGCGCCAGCTCCCCAAACCGGCGGGACACAGATACGCAGTATTTT.

V is TRBV18 and J is TRBJ1-6, with TRBD1 identical over 11 bases. Germline V gene lookup returns CDR1 KGHSH and CDR2 LQKENI. Trimming removed 4 bases from V and 8 bases from J; junction bases left unmatched: 1. The CDR3 length is 14 residues. The CDR3 nucleotides read TGTGCCAGCTCACGGGACAGGGGGGATTCACCCCTCCACTTT. Protein sequence: CASSRDRGDSPLHF.

The V and J genes are TRBV6-5 and TRBJ2-7; 7 nucleotides align to TRBD1. The ends lost 6 bases at V and 4 bases at J; junction bases unmatched: 12. In germline, CDR1 is MNHEY, CDR2 SVGAGI. The CDR3 consists of 15 residues. The CDR3 is CASRVYRDRSYEQYF. The DNA for the CDR3 is TGTGCCAGCAGGGTTTACCGGGACAGAAGTTACGAGCAGTACTTC.

This clone appeared a few times. The rearrangement joins TRBV2 to TRBJ1-1, with no clear D. The CDR3 consists of 13 residues. V lost 5 bases and J lost 0, with 7 bases in between. Germline V gene sequence: CDR1 SNHLY, CDR2 FYNNEI. The CDR3 sequence: CASSSTMNTEAFF. DNA for the CDR3: TGTGCCAGCAGTAGCACCATGAACACTGAAGCTTTCTTT.

The chain is built from TRBV7-9 and TRBJ1-6; TRBD1 matches at 8 bases. Germline V CDR1 and CDR2: SEHNR, FQNEAQ (reference sequence). The CDR3 has 15 residues. With 8 bases clipped from V and 4 bases from J, the junction kept 7 bases outside the gene matches. DNA of the CDR3: TGTGCCAGCCGAGGGACAGGCGATTATAATTCACCCCTCCACTTT. Protein: CASRGTGDYNSPLHF.

The rearrangement uses TRBV5-1 and TRBJ2-5; a weak D match, TRBD1 (5 bases). V was shortened by 7 bases and J by 5 bases, with 15 bases between the two germline ends. The CDR3 is 13 residues long. CDR1 and CDR2 (germline): SGHRS, YFSETQ. The CDR3 region has the DNA TGCGCCAGCGGGGTATCCAGGGCGGAGACCCAGTACTTC. It yields the protein CASGVSRAETQYF.

The CDR3 is CASSFTGTGPGNTIYF. CDR3 nucleotides: TGTGCCAGCAGTTTTACCGGGACAGGGCCTGGAAACACCATATATTTT. The chain uses TRBV27 and TRBJ1-3, with TRBD1 matching 9 bases. The CDR3 extends over 16 amino acids. Germline values: CDR1 MNHEY, CDR2 SMNVEV (reference sequence). V lost 3 bases to trimming and J lost 2 bases; unmatched junction nucleotides: 5.

The chain joins TRBV19 to TRBJ1-6, with D unresolved. Germline values: CDR1 LNHDA, CDR2 SQIVND (reference sequence). The V end lost 6 bases, the J end lost 7 bases, and 13 bases lay between the germline ends. This CDR3 is 14 amino acids long. The CDR3 loop reads CASRSQSRNSPLHF. The CDR3 DNA is TGTGCCAGTAGGAGTCAGTCGAGGAATTCACCCCTCCACTTT. The whole variable domain, remainder taken from reference TRBV19 and TRBJ1-6, is DGGITQSPKYLFRKEGQNVTLSCEQNLNHDAMYWYRQDPGQGLRLIYYSQIVNDFQKGDIAEGYSVSREKKESFPLTVTSAQKNPTAFYLCASRSQSRNSPLHFGNGTRLTVT.

The V and J genes are TRBV5-1 and TRBJ2-1; TRBD2 matches at 7 bases. CDR3 length equals 15 residues. Trimming took 3 bases from V and 13 from J; bases not matched to a gene: 16. The germline V gene has CDR1 SGHRS and CDR2 YFSETQ. This CDR3 is CASSSLTRVGGDQFF. The CDR3 bases are TGCGCCAGCAGCTCCTTGACTAGGGTGGGGGGGGACCAGTTCTTC.

The chain couples TRBV7-9 to TRBJ2-7; D ambiguous. CDR1 SEHNR and CDR2 FQNEAQ come from the germline V gene (reference sequence). With 5 bases removed from V and 4 bases from J, the gap between germline ends came to 6 bases. This CDR3 is 11 amino acids long. The chain's CDR3 is CASSLPYEQYF. DNA for the CDR3: TGTGCCAGCAGCCTCCCGTACGAGCAGTACTTC.

The V call is TRBV30, the J call TRBJ2-2, with 7 bases identical to TRBD2. With 3 bases clipped from V and 5 bases from J, the junction kept 27 bases outside the gene matches. The CDR3 spans 21 residues. The germline gives CDR1 GTSNPN, CDR2 SVGIG (reference sequence). The CDR3 DNA is TGTGCCTGGAGCGAGACCTATAACGGGGGGTCGCCCTCCGCTTTTACCGGGGAGCTGTTTTTT. Translation gives CAWSETYNGGSPSAFTGELFF.

The V call is TRBV4-1, the J call TRBJ1-3; the match to TRBD1 covers 7 bases. The germline CDR1 and CDR2 sequences are MGHRA and YSYEKL. The V gene end was trimmed by 3 bases and the J gene end by 3 bases; junction bases not matched to a gene: 11. The CDR3 loop spans 17 amino acids. CDR3 region: CASSHDRDSKLGNTIYF. Here the CDR3 DNA reads TGCGCCAGCAGCCACGACCGGGACAGCAAACTTGGAAACACCATATATTTT.

There are a few counts of this clone. The rearrangement uses TRBV5-1 and TRBJ2-7, with 9 nucleotides matching TRBD2. The CDR3 extends over 18 amino acids. J lost 0 bases, V lost 4 bases, and 14 bases had no gene match. CDR1 and CDR2 (germline): SGHRS, YFSETQ. The CDR3 sequence is CASSPRGAGGRSSYEQYF. As DNA, the CDR3 is TGCGCCAGCAGCCCCCGGGGAGCGGGGGGCCGTAGCTCCTACGAGCAGTACTTC.

The chain couples TRBV5-4 to TRBJ2-5, with D perhaps TRBD2 (5 bases). This CDR3 has 16 amino acids. Germline CDR1 reads SGHNT; CDR2 reads YYREEE (reference sequence). With 6 bases removed from V and 3 bases from J, the gap between germline ends came to 21 bases. The CDR3 sequence is CASNKEAGMRKETQYF. For the CDR3, the DNA is TGTGCCAGCAATAAGGAGGCAGGTATGCGGAAAGAGACCCAGTACTTC.